This T cell receptor beta chain was found in a study of blood T cell repertoires in COVID-19. Study context: Sites across the United States, Italy and Spain contributed samples from acute and convalescent COVID-19. T cells, B-cell-depleted T cells, or PBMCs supplied cDNA or gDNA.

Authors' methods: Amplifying reference gene primers gave estimates of nucleated cell counts. Sequencing used immunoSEQ multiplex PCR; TCRdb keeps in-frame clones, though not all of them. V, J and clone size were drawn from that table, and D and trimming were deduced from the DNA. The table has under 40,000 clones, roughly nine tenths seen once. V dropped 2 bases and J dropped 8 bases, with 22 bases sitting between them. CDR3 length equals 16 residues. CDR1 SGHDT and CDR2 YYEEEE come from the germline V gene. This TCR derives from a man aged 55 to 70 with active or convalescent COVID-19. Sequenced: peripheral blood. The chain recombines TRBV5-6 with TRBJ1-2, with D perhaps matching TRBD1 (6 bases). In nucleotides, the CDR3 is TGTGCCAGCAGCTTTTCCGGGACAATCGAAATTCAGGGCTACACCTTC. Its protein is CASSFSGTIEIQGYTF. The whole variable domain, filled in from reference TRBV5-6 and TRBJ1-2, reads DAGVTQSPTHLIKTRGQQVTLRCSPKSGHDTVSWYQQALGQGPQFIFQYYEEEERQRGNFPDRFSGHQFPNYSSELNVNALLLGDSALYLCASSFSGTIEIQGYTFGSGTRLTVV.